This T cell receptor (beta chain) derives from a study of human T cells and chemical hapten exposure. Study-level results: Patch test score tracked positively with PT1 expanded TCR counts. The study found expanded TCRs formed significantly more large CDR3 similarity clusters than controls.

The time point: patch test 1, 2 weeks after DPC sensitization. Indicated treatment: therapeutic diphenylcyclopropenone sensitization with weekly scalp DPC. Original processing notes: There were a median of approximately 96,000 TCRs per sample, with a range from 23,224 to 690,600. From the RACE reads, TCRdb called clonotypes with MiXCR, one entry per CDR3 protein. In this record, the V and J calls reflect TCRdb's handling and not the investigators' own analysis. Among about 380,000 distinct CDR3 sequences listed, more than 4.5% were seen once. As for this clonotype: Its antigen remains unidentified.

The V and J ends lost 6 bases and 2 bases, in that order; junction bases with no gene match: 9. Germline CDR1 is KGHSH and CDR2 is LQKENI. The CDR3 totals 16 residues. This chain connects TRBV18 to TRBJ1-3; 8 bases align to TRBD1. This TCR was recovered from a woman aged 50 to 60 with alopecia areata. Some clones in this sample may be carry-over from other donors' samples. Here the sequenced sample was whole blood, taken in connection with sensitization to the hapten diphenylcyclopropenone (DPC). CDR3 coding DNA: TGTGCCAGCTCCCTAGGACAGGGAAAAACTGGAAACACCATATATTTT. It codes for CASSLGQGKTGNTIYF. The whole variable domain, remainder taken from reference TRBV18 and TRBJ1-3, is NAGVMQNPRHLVRRRGQEARLRCSPMKGHSHVYWYRQLPEEGLKFMVYLQKENIIDESGMPKERFSAEFPKEGPSILRIQQVVRGDSAAYFCASSLGQGKTGNTIYFGEGSWLTVV.